This T cell receptor beta chain was obtained from a study of human T cells and chemical hapten exposure. Documented time point: patch test 1, 2 weeks after DPC sensitization. Documented treatment: therapeutic diphenylcyclopropenone sensitization with weekly scalp DPC. V lost 2 bases and J 5 bases, leaving 16 bases between the germline ends. The germline gives CDR1 SGHRS, CDR2 YFSETQ. The CDR3 totals 15 residues. Each CDR3 protein is one row after TCRdb ran MiXCR on the RACE reads. The sample lists around 69,000 distinct CDR3 sequences, approximately 9.8% occurring once. Many counts were recorded for this clonotype.

Sequenced material: whole blood, taken in connection with sensitization to the hapten diphenylcyclopropenone (DPC). The TCR was taken from a woman in her 40s with alopecia areata. Some clones in this sample may be carry-over from other donors' samples. The chain employs TRBV5-1 and TRBJ2-5; D perhaps matches TRBD2 (6 bases). This CDR3 is CASSLGPFGGETQYF. CDR3 coding DNA: TGCGCCAGCAGCTTAGGACCCTTCGGAGGGGAGACCCAGTACTTC.